Sequencing of this T cell receptor (beta chain) was carried out in a study of control samples from healthy donors and cancer patients. Data came from immunoSEQ multiplex PCR; TCRdb stores just in-frame clones and leaves some out. The sample shows approximately 130,000 clones, over 75% of them seen only once. V dropped 2 bases and J dropped 4 bases, with 11 bases sitting between them. Germline CDR1 MNHEY, CDR2 SVGAGI. The CDR3 totals 14 residues. Sample: blood. The sequence was collected from a middle-aged man in good health. The J gene is TRBJ1-1, the V gene TRBV6-5, with D unclear. The CDR3 DNA is TGTGCCAGCAGTTACGGTATGGGGAGCACTGAAGCTTTCTTT. It yields the protein CASSYGMGSTEAFF.